Listed below are T cell receptor beta chains from one sample, sequenced in a study of cytomegalovirus exposure and HLA in healthy donors. Some clones are missing from TCRdb's copy, which holds only in-frame ones; the method was immunoSEQ multiplex PCR. Seen here are 45,000 to 65,000 clones, roughly 70% observed once, and the top ten hold about 22%. Sequencing input: PBMCs. These receptors were taken from a woman in her forties or fifties in good health and CMV-seropositive. CDR3s include the opening cysteine and the closing phenylalanine or tryptophan. A D gene is named only where the DNA matches it firmly. Clone size is given for some rows only: seen once, a few or many times, or a class if the clone is expanded.

D gene	V gene	J gene	clone size	CDR3 DNA	CDR3 protein
NA	TRBV11-2	TRBJ1-1	NA	TGTGCCAGCAGCATCCAAAGGGGGGGACACACTGAAGCTTTCTTT	CASSIQRGGHTEAFF
NA	TRBV19	TRBJ2-1	few	TGTGCCAGTAGTTACGGGAACTCCTACAATGAGCAGTTCTTC	CASSYGNSYNEQFF
NA	TRBV4-3	TRBJ1-2	NA	TGCGCCAGCAGCCAAGATCAGGGAACCTATGGCTACACCTTC	CASSQDQGTYGYTF
TRBD2	TRBV27	TRBJ2-2	NA	TGTGCCAGCACCTTGGGACTAGCGGCAGCCCCGAACACCGGGGAGCTGTTTTTT	CASTLGLAAAPNTGELFF
TRBD1	TRBV5-8	TRBJ2-7	NA	TGTGCCAGCAGCTTGGATCAGGGACAGGGGTCCTACGAGCAGTACTTC	CASSLDQGQGSYEQYF
NA	TRBV6-5	TRBJ1-3	NA	TGTGCCAGCAGTTACTCGACCGGGGAAGGTGGAAACACCATATATTTT	CASSYSTGEGGNTIYF
NA	TRBV6-6	TRBJ2-3	NA	TGTGCCAGCAGTCTCCGCAGGGATACGCAGTATTTT	CASSLRRDTQYF
NA	TRBV7-8	TRBJ1-1	few	TGTGCCAGCAGCTTTGGCCAGATGAACACTGAAGCTTTCTTT	CASSFGQMNTEAFF
NA	TRBV11-3	TRBJ2-7	NA	TGTGCCAGCAGCAACACAGGATCCGACGAGCAGTACTTC	CASSNTGSDEQYF
NA	TRBV6-5	TRBJ2-1	few	TGTGCCAGCAGGGGGGCGCTGCTACTCAATGAGCAGTTCTTC	CASRGALLLNEQFF
NA	TRBV18	TRBJ2-3	NA	TGTGCCAGCTCACAGGGGTTTGTCACAGATACGCAGTATTTT	CASSQGFVTDTQYF
NA	TRBV13	TRBJ2-2	NA	TGTGCCAGCAGCCAAGGCCGCAGGGCCGGGGAGCTGTTTTTT	CASSQGRRAGELFF
TRBD1	TRBV15	TRBJ2-1	NA	TGTGCCACCAGCGAGAGACAGGGTCGGCAGTTCTTC	CATSERQGRQFF
TRBD2	TRBV9	TRBJ2-1	NA	TGTGCCAGCAGCGCCACACTAGCGGTGAACAATGAGCAGTTCTTC	CASSATLAVNNEQFF
TRBD1	TRBV4-3	TRBJ2-1	NA	TGCGCCAGCAGCCAAGAGGCAGCAAGGACAGGGCTAAATGAGCAGTTCTTC	CASSQEAARTGLNEQFF
NA	TRBV6-5	TRBJ1-6	NA	TGTGCCGCAACACGCTCCTATAATTCACCCCTCCACTTT	CAATRSYNSPLHF
TRBD1	TRBV2	TRBJ1-4	few	TGTGCCAGCAGACCCACGCGCGACAGGGAGCGAAAACTGTTTTTT	CASRPTRDRERKLFF
NA	TRBV27	TRBJ2-7	NA	TGTGCCAGCGGCAAGGGGAAGAACGAGCAGTACTTC	CASGKGKNEQYF
NA	TRBV5-1	TRBJ2-1	NA	TGCGCCAGCAGCTCGGGTACCACCTACAATGAGCAGTTCTTC	CASSSGTTYNEQFF
NA	TRBV5-4	TRBJ2-7	NA	TGTGCCAGCAGCCGGGACTTCTCCTACGAGCAGTACTTC	CASSRDFSYEQYF
TRBD1	TRBV7-3	TRBJ1-1	NA	TGTGCCAGCAGCTTAAACCCATCCGGGACAGGGGTTGTCGCTGAAGCTTTCTTT	CASSLNPSGTGVVAEAFF
NA	TRBV7-6	TRBJ2-3	few	TGTGCCAGCAGCCCTGACAGCGGCACAGATACGCAGTATTTT	CASSPDSGTDTQYF
NA	TRBV28	TRBJ1-1	few	TGTGCCAGCAGTACAGCCAGCGGGGGGCGCACTGAAGCTTTCTTT	CASSTASGGRTEAFF
NA	TRBV7-7	TRBJ2-2	once	TGTGCTAGCAGATTGACAGCTACGAACACCGGGGAGCTGTTTTTT	CASRLTATNTGELFF
TRBD1	TRBV7-9	TRBJ2-7	medium-sized	TGTGCCAGCAGCTTGACAGGGAATCGGGACTACGAGCAGTACTTC	CASSLTGNRDYEQYF
TRBD2	TRBV29-1	TRBJ2-7	NA	TGCAGCGCTGGTTGGAGTAGCGGGAGCTACGAGCAGTACTTC	CSAGWSSGSYEQYF
NA	TRBV11-3	TRBJ2-2	NA	TGTGCCAGCAGCTTATCCTACGGGGAGCTGTTTTTT	CASSLSYGELFF
TRBD2	TRBV7-8	TRBJ2-5	few	TGTGCCAGCAGCTTTACGGGGACTAGCGGACTTGGGGCCCAGTACTTC	CASSFTGTSGLGAQYF
TRBD1	TRBV7-2	TRBJ1-1	NA	TGTGCCAGCAGCATACAGGGGAGGACTGAAGCTTTCTTT	CASSIQGRTEAFF
NA	TRBV7-6	TRBJ1-1	few	TGTGCCAGCAGCCCTACCAAGGGGACTAAAGCTTTCTTT	CASSPTKGTKAFF
TRBD1	TRBV16	TRBJ1-1	few	TGTGCCAGCAGCCCAGGGGGGCCCATGAACACTGAAGCTTTCTTT	CASSPGGPMNTEAFF
NA	TRBV19	TRBJ1-2	NA	TGTGCCAGTAGTATCGGGGAGGGAAGTTTTTCGGGCTATGGCTACACCTTC	CASSIGEGSFSGYGYTF
TRBD2	TRBV7-2	TRBJ2-1	NA	TGTGCCAGCAGCTTAACGGGGGACTGGAGCGGGAAGGATGAGCAGTTCTTC	CASSLTGDWSGKDEQFF
NA	TRBV7-8	TRBJ2-1	NA	TGTGCCAGCAGCTTAGTTGACCGGGACATAGTGAATGAGCAGTTCTTC	CASSLVDRDIVNEQFF
NA	TRBV9	TRBJ1-2	NA	TGTGCCAGCAGCGTAGTTCAGCGGAGTGGCTACACCTTC	CASSVVQRSGYTF
NA	TRBV28	TRBJ2-7	NA	TGTGCCAGCAGGACGGAGGATACCTATCGGGACGAGCAGTACTTC	CASRTEDTYRDEQYF
TRBD2	TRBV6-5	TRBJ2-3	once	TGTGCCAGCAGTTACTCGACTAGCGGGAGCACAGATACGCAGTATTTT	CASSYSTSGSTDTQYF
TRBD2	TRBV28	TRBJ2-1	NA	TGTGCCAGCAGTTTCCCTAGCGGGAGAATAGCTGAGCAGTTCTTC	CASSFPSGRIAEQFF
NA	TRBV20-1	TRBJ1-1	NA	TGCAGCGCGACCCGGGGAGCGGCTTTCTTT	CSATRGAAFF
TRBD1	TRBV29-1	TRBJ1-4	NA	TGCAGCGTGGGGGAGACAGGGTTTAATGAAAAACTGTTTTTT	CSVGETGFNEKLFF
TRBD2	TRBV7-6	TRBJ2-7	NA	TGTGCCAGCAGCCTGACTAGCGGAAACTCCTACGAGCAGTACTTC	CASSLTSGNSYEQYF
NA	TRBV5-1	TRBJ2-2	few	TGCGCCAGCAGCATCAGGGGTGGAGACACCGGGGAGCTGTTTTTT	CASSIRGGDTGELFF
NA	TRBV21-1	TRBJ1-4	NA	TGTGCCAGCCCCCATGGGGCAGTGCCGGATGAAAAACTGTTTTTT	CASPHGAVPDEKLFF
TRBD1	TRBV29-1	TRBJ2-1	NA	TGCAGCGTTGTCGGGACAGCTTTTCTTGAGCAGTTCTTC	CSVVGTAFLEQFF
NA	TRBV6-4	TRBJ2-2	NA	TGTGCCAGCAGTGAGAGCGACACCGGGGAGCTGTTTTTT	CASSESDTGELFF
TRBD1	TRBV2	TRBJ2-1	NA	TGTGCCAGCAGGCCGGGACAGGGTTGGGATGAGCAGTTCTTC	CASRPGQGWDEQFF
NA	TRBV28	TRBJ2-7	NA	TGTGCCAGCAGCAATATCGCCGGACGAGGGCACTACGAGCAGTACTTC	CASSNIAGRGHYEQYF
TRBD1	TRBV7-9	TRBJ2-7	NA	TGTGCCAGCAGCTCGGTCCTTAGGACAGGGGGCTACGAGCAGTACTTC	CASSSVLRTGGYEQYF
NA	TRBV27	TRBJ1-2	NA	TGTGCCAGCAGTCCAGGGAACTATGGCTACACCTTC	CASSPGNYGYTF
NA	TRBV9	TRBJ2-2	NA	TGTGCCAGCAGCTCCCAAGGCGGGATTGGTACCGGGGAGCTGTTTTTT	CASSSQGGIGTGELFF
TRBD1	TRBV28	TRBJ1-4	NA	TGTGCCAGCATCCAACGGGACAGCCGATTAGAAAAACTGTTTTTT	CASIQRDSRLEKLFF
TRBD1	TRBV6-5	TRBJ2-2	few	TGTGCCAGCAGAAGGGGGCAGTCGAACACCGGGGAGCTGTTTTTT	CASRRGQSNTGELFF
TRBD1	TRBV25-1	TRBJ1-4	NA	TGTGCCAGCAGCAGGGGGCGGTATGAAAAACTGTTTTTT	CASSRGRYEKLFF
TRBD1	TRBV11-2	TRBJ2-7	NA	TGTGCCAGCAGTCTTTACGGGACAGGGCCCCACGAGCAGTACTTC	CASSLYGTGPHEQYF
TRBD2	TRBV15	TRBJ2-1	NA	TGTGCCACCAGCAGAGATAGGGGACTAGCCTTTGAGCAGTTCTTC	CATSRDRGLAFEQFF